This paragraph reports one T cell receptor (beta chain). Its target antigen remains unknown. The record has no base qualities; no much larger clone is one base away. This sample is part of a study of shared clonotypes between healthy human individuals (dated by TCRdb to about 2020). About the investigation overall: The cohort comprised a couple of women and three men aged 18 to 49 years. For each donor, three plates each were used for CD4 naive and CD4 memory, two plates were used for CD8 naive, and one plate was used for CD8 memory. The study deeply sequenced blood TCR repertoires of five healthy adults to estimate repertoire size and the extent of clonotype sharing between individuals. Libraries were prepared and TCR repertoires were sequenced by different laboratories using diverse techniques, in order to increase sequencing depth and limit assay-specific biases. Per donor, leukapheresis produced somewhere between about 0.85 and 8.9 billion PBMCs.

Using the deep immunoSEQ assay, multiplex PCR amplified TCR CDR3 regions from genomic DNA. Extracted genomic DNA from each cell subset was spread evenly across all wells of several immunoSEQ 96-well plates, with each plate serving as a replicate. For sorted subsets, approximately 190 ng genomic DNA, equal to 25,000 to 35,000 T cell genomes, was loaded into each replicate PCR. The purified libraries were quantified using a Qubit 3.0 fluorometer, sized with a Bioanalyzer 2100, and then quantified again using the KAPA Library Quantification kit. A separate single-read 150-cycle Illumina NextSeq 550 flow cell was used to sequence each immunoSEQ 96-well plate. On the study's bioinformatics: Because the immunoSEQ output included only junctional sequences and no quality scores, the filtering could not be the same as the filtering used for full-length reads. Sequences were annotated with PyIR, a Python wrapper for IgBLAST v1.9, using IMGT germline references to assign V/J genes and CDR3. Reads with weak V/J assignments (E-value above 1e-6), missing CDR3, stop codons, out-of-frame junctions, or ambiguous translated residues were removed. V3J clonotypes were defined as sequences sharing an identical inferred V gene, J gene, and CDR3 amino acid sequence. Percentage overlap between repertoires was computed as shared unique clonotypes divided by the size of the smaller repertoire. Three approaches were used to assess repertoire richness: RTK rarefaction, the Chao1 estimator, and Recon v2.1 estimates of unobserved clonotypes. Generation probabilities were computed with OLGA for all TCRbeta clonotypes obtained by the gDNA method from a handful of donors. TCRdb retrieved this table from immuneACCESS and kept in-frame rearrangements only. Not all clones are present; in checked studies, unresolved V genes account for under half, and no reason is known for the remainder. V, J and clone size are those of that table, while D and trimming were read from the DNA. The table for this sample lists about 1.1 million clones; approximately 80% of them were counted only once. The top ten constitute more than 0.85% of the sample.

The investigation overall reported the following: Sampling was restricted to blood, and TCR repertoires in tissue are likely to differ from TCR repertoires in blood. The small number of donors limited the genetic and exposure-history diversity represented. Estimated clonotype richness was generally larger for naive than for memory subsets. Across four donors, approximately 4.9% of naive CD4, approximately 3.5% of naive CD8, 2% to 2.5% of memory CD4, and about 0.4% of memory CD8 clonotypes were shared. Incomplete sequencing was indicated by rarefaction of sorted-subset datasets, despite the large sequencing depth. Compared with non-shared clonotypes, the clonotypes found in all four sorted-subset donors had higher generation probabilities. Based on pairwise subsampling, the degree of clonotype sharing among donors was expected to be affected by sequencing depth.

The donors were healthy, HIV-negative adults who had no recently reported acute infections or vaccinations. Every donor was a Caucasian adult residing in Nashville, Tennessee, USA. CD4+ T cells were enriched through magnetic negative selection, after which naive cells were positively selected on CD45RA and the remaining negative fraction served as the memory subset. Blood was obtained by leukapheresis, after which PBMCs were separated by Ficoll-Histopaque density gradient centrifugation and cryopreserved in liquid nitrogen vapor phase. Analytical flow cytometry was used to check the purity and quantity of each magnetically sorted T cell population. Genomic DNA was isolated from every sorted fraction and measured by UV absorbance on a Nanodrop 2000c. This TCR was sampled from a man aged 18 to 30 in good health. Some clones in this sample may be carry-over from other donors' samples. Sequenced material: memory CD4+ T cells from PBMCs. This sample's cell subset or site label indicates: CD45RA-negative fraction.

CDR3 loop: CASSFKVPRETQYF. The base sequence is TGTGCCAGCAGCTTCAAGGTACCGCGAGAGACCCAGTACTTC. The chain uses TRBV5-6 and TRBJ2-5; the D segment cannot be called with confidence. As encoded in the germline V gene, CDR1 is SGHDT while CDR2 is YYEEEE. Measured from the cysteine to the phenylalanine, the CDR3 is 14 residues long. The CDR3 DNA has 42 bases and is translated from base 1. V was cut back by 2 bases and J by 4 bases, leaving a gap of 12 bases between them.